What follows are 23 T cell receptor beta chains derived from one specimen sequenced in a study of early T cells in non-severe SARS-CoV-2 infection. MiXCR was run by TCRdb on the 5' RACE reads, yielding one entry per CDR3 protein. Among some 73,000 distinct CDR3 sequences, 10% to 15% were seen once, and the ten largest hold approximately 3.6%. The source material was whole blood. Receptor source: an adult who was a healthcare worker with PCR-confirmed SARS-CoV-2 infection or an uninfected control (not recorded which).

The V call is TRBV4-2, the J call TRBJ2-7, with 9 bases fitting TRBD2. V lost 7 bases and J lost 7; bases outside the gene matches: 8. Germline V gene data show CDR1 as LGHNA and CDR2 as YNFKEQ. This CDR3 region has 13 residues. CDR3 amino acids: CASKPAGGGEQYF. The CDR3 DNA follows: TGTGCCAGCAAGCCAGCGGGAGGAGGGGAGCAGTACTTC.

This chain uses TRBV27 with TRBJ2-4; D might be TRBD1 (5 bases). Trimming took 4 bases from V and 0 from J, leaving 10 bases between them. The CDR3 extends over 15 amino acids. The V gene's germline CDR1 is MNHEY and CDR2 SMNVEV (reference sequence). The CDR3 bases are TGTGCCAGCAGTTCGCAGACAGTAGCCAAAAACATTCAGTACTTC. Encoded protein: CASSSQTVAKNIQYF.

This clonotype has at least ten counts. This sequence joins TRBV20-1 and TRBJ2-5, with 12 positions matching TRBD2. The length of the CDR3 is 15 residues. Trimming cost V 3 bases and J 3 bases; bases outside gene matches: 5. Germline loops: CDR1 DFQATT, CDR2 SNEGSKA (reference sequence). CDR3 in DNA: TGCAGTGCTAGGACTAGCGGGAGTTGGGAAGAGACCCAGTACTTC. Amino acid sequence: CSARTSGSWEETQYF.

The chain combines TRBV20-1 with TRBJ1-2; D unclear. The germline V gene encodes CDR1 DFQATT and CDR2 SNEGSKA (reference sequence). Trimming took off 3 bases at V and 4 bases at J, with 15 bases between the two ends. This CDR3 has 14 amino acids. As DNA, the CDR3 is TGCAGTGCTAGCCCCGGGAGCCGAGGCTATGGCTACACCTTC. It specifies CSASPGSRGYGYTF.

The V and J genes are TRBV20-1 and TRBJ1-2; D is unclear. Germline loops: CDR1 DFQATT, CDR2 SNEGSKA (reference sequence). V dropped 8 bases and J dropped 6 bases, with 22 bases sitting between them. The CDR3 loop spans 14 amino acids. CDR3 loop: CSSAARSISHGYTF. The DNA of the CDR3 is TGCAGTTCCGCGGCCAGGTCGATAAGCCATGGCTACACCTTC.

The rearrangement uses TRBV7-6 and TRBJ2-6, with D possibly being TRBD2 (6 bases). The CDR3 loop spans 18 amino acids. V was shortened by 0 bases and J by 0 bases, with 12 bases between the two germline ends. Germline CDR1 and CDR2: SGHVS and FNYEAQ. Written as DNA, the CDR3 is TGTGCCAGCAGCTTAGCAGGGAGGACCCACTCTGGGGCCAACGTCCTGACTTTC. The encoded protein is CASSLAGRTHSGANVLTF.

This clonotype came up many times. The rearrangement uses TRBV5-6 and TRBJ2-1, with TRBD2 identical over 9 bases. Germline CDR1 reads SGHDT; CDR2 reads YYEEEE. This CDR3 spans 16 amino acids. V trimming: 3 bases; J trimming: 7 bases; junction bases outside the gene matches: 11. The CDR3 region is CASSWPRGRARNEQFF. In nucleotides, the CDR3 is TGTGCCAGCAGCTGGCCCCGCGGGAGGGCCCGAAATGAGCAGTTCTTC.

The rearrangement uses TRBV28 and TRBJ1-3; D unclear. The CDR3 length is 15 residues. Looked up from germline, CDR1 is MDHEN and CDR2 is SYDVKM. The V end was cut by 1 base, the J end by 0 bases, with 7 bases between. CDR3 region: CASSLFRTSGNTIYF. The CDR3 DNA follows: TGTGCCAGCAGTTTATTCAGAACCTCTGGAAACACCATATATTTT.

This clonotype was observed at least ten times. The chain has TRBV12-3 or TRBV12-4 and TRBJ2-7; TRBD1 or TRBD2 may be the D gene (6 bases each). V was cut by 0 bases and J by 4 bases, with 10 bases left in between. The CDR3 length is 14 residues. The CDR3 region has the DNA TGTGCCAGCAGTTTAGCGGGGGGCGAGTACGAGCAGTACTTC. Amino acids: CASSLAGGEYEQYF.

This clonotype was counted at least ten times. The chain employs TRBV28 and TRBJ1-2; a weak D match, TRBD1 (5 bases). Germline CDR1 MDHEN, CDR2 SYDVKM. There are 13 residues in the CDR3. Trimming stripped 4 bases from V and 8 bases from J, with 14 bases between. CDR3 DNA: TGTGCCAGCAGTTCCGGCGGGGGGGTAGGCTACACCTTC. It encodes CASSSGGGVGYTF.

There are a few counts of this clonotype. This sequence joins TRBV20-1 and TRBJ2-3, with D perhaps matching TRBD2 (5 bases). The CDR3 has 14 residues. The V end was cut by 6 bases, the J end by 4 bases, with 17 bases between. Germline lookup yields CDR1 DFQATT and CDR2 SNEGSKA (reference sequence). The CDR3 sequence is CSAGPAGNADTQYF. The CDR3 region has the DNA TGCAGTGCCGGTCCCGCGGGCAACGCAGATACGCAGTATTTT.

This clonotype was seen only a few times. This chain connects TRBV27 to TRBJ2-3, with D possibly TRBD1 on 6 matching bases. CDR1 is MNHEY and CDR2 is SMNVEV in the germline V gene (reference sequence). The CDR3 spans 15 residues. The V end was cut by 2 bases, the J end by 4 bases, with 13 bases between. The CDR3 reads CASSLGTQYPDTQYF. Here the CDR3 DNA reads TGTGCCAGCAGTTTAGGGACACAGTACCCAGATACGCAGTATTTT.

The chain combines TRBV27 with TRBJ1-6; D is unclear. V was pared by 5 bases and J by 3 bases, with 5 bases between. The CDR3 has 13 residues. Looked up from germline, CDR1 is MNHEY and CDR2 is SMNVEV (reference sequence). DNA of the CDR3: TGTGCCAGCAGTGGGAACTATAATTCACCCCTCCACTTT. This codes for CASSGNYNSPLHF.

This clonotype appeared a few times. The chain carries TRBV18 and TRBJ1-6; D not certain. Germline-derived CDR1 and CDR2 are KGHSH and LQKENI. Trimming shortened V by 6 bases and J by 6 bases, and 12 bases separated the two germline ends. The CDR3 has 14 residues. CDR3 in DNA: TGTGCCAGCTCGAGGGAAACCCTTAATTCACCCCTCCACTTT. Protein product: CASSRETLNSPLHF.

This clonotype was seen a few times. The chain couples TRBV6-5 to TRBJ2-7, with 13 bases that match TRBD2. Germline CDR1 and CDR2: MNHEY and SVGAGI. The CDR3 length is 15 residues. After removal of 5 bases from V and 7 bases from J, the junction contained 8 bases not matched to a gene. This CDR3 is CASSPWTSGRGEQYF. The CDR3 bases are TGTGCCAGCAGTCCCTGGACTAGCGGGAGAGGAGAGCAGTACTTC.

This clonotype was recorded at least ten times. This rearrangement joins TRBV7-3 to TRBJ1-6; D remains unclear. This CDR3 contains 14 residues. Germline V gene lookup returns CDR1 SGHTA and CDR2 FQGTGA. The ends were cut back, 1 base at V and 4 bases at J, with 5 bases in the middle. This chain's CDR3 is CASSLRPYNSPLHF. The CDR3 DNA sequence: TGTGCCAGCAGCTTAAGGCCGTATAATTCACCCCTCCACTTT. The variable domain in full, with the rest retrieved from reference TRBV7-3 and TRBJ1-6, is GAGVSQTPSNKVTEKGKYVELRCDPISGHTALYWYRQSLGQGPEFLIYFQGTGAADDSGLPNDRFFAVRPEGSVSTLKIQRTERGDSAVYLCASSLRPYNSPLHFGNGTRLTVT.

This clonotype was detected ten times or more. The CDR3 nucleotides read TGTGCCAGCAGTTTAGCCGGGAATAGCAATCAGCCCCAGCATTTT. Its translation: CASSLAGNSNQPQHF. The V call is TRBV12-3 or TRBV12-4, the J call TRBJ1-5; unclear D gene. The ends were cut back, 0 bases at V and 0 bases at J, with 6 bases in the middle. The CDR3 length is 15 residues.

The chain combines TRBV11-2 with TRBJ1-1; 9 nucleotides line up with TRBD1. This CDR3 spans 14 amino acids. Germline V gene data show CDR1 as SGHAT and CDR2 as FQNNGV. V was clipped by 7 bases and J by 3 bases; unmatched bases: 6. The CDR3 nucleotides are TGTGCCAGCAACAGGGACAGGGCGTACACTGAAGCTTTCTTT. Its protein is CASNRDRAYTEAFF.

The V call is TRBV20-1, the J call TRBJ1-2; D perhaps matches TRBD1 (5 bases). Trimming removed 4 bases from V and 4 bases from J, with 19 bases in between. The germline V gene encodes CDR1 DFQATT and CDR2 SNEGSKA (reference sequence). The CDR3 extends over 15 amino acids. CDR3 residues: CSATRSGDPGYGYTF. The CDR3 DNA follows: TGCAGTGCTACCCGGTCCGGGGACCCCGGCTATGGCTACACCTTC.

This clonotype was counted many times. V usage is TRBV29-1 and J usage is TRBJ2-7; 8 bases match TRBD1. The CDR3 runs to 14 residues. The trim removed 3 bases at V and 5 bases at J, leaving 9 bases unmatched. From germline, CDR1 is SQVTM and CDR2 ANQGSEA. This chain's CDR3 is CSVDSGRGLDEQYF. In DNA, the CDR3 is TGCAGCGTTGATTCCGGCAGGGGGCTTGACGAGCAGTACTTC.

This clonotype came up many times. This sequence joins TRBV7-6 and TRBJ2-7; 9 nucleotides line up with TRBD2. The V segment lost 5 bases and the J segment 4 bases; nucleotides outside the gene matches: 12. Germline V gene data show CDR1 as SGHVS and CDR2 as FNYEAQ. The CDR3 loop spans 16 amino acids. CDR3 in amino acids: CASSRGGSGSFYEQYF. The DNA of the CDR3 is TGTGCCAGCAGCAGGGGGGGTAGCGGGAGTTTTTACGAGCAGTACTTC.

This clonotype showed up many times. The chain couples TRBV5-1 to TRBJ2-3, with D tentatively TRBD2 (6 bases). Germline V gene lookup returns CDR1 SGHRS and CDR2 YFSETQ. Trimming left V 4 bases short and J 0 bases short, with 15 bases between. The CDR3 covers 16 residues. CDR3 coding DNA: TGCGCCAGCAGCGGAGGGAGGCGGACTAGCACAGATACGCAGTATTTT. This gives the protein CASSGGRRTSTDTQYF.

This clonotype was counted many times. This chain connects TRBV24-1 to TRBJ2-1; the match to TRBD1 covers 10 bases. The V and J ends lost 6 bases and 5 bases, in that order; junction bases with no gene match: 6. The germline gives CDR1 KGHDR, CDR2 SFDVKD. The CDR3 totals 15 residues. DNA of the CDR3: TGTGCCACCAGTAAGGGAGGACAGGGGGACAATGAGCAGTTCTTC. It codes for CATSKGGQGDNEQFF.